This paragraph covers one T cell receptor beta chain sequence. The data stem from a study of blood T cell repertoires in COVID-19. Measured with immunoSEQ multiplex PCR; TCRdb has only the in-frame clones, and not every one. The sample shows tens of thousands of clones, roughly 90% of them seen only once. Germline CDR1 is SGHTA and CDR2 is FQGTGA. The CDR3 sequence is 16 residues long. Trimming pared 0 bases from V and 0 bases from J, leaving 9 bases between. This clonotype originated in a human donor in a cohort sampled during active COVID-19. The V gene is TRBV7-3, the J gene TRBJ1-3; D remains ambiguous. Sequencing was performed on peripheral blood. CDR3 DNA sequence: TGTGCCAGCAGCTTAACAGGCGGGTCCTCTGGAAACACCATATATTTT. Translating gives CASSLTGGSSGNTIYF.